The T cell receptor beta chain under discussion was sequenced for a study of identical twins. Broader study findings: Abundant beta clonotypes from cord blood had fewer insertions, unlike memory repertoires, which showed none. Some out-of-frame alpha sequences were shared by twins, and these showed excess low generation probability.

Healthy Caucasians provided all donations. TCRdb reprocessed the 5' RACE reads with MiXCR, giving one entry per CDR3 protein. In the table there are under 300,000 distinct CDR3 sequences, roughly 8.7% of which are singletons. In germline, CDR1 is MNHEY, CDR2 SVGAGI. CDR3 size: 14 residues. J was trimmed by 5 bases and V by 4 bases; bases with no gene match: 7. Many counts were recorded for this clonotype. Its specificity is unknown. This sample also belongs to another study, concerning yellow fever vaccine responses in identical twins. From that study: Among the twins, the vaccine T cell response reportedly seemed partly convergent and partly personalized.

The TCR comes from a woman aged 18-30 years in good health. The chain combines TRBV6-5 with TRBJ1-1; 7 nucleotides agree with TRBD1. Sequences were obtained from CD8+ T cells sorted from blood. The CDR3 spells CASSWDRGGTEAFF. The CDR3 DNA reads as TGTGCCAGCAGTTGGGACAGAGGGGGTACTGAAGCTTTCTTT.